The T cell receptor (beta chain) under discussion was sequenced for a study of blood T cells in healthy people across ages. Study conclusions and caveats: TCR beta diversity per million T cells fell roughly linearly with age.

This clonotype has a handful of counts. Its target is unknown. CDR3 length equals 15 residues. CDR1 and CDR2 from the germline V gene are ENHRY and SYGVKD. J gave up 1 base and V 6 bases, and 3 bases lay outside the gene matches. Primed by a sample-barcoded 5' primer and a J-beta primer mix, a second PCR proceeded for 7 to 11 cycles. TCRdb redid the calling of the 5' RACE reads with MiXCR, one entry per CDR3 protein. The sample holds about 670,000 distinct CDR3 sequences, over 40% seen once. The TCR sequence derives from a woman older than 75 in good health. Material for sequencing was blood. J is TRBJ2-6 and V is TRBV10-3, with TRBD2 matching 7 bases. Written as DNA, the CDR3 is TGTGCCATCAGCGTCGGGGGGTCTGGGGCCAACGTCCTGACTTTC. This encodes CAISVGGSGANVLTF.